These 29 T cell receptor beta chains were all obtained from the same sample, sequenced in a study of memory CD8 T cells in hepatitis C reinfection listed by TCRdb under 2017. Library preparation was by the immunoSEQ multiplex PCR assay. Entries here come from immuneACCESS through TCRdb and include only in-frame sequences with V and J called. Some clones fail to appear in such tables; in the studies checked, an unresolved V gene covers under half of the shortfall, and the cause of the remainder is unknown. The sample table holds approximately 51,000 clones, of which roughly nine tenths were seen once. 0.95% to 1.1% of the sample is held by the ten biggest clonotypes. The time point label here, explained by the study, means: pre-reinfection, 55 to 20 weeks before reinfection detection. TCR sequencing was performed on the sorted cells directly ex vivo, without any in vitro expansion beforehand. The specimen was naive CD8+ T cells sorted from blood. Explained via the paper, the cell subset or site label denotes: total naive CD8+CD45RO- T cells. Every receptor here comes from a man between 18 and 29 years old with hepatitis C virus infection.

On this clone itself: Within the sample, other DNA sequences also encode this same CDR3. V is TRBV6-6 and J is TRBJ2-3, with 8 bases aligning to TRBD2. Trimming at V came to 0 bases and at J to 4 bases, leaving 3 bases not matched to a gene. Germline CDR1 is MNHNY and CDR2 is SVGAGI (reference sequence). The CDR3 sequence is 15 residues long. CDR3 amino acids: CASSYSRGGADTQYF. In nucleotides, the CDR3 is TGTGCCAGCAGTTACTCTCGGGGGGGGGCAGATACGCAGTATTTT.

The chain couples TRBV13 to TRBJ2-1, with 13 nucleotides matching TRBD2. CDR1 and CDR2 from the germline V gene are PRHDT and FYEKMQ (reference sequence). V was pared by 4 bases and J by 4 bases, with 4 bases of the junction left unmatched. The CDR3 runs to 16 residues. CDR3 loop: CASSSGTSGTYNEQFF. The DNA for the CDR3 is TGTGCCAGCAGCTCCGGGACTAGCGGGACTTACAATGAGCAGTTCTTC. The full variable domain, its missing parts supplied by reference TRBV13 and TRBJ2-1, is AAGVIQSPRHLIKEKRETATLKCYPIPRHDTVYWYQQGPGQDPQFLISFYEKMQSDKGSIPDRFSAQQFSDYHSELNMSSLELGDSALYFCASSSGTSGTYNEQFFGPGTRLTVL.

A single count supports this clone. The CDR3 carries no conserved terminal phenylalanine or tryptophan, so it likely arises from a read error. The gene calls are TRBV7-2 and TRBJ2-7; 8 nucleotides line up with TRBD2. Germline CDR1 is SGHTA and CDR2 is FQGNSA. J lost 2 bases, V lost 4 bases, and 10 bases had no gene match. The CDR3 has 16 residues. CDR3 DNA: TGTGCCAGCAGCTCACTCCCTAGCGGGCCCACCTACGAGCAGTACCTC. As protein: CASSSLPSGPTYEQYL.

The chain joins TRBV11-2 to TRBJ1-2, with a tentative D call TRBD1 (6 bases). The CDR3 covers 14 residues. V dropped 7 bases and J dropped 8 bases, with 20 bases sitting between them. CDR1 is SGHAT, CDR2 FQNNGV, per germline. The CDR3 bases are TGTGCCAGCATCGAAGCGGCGGGGGCTGACGGCTACACCTTC. Protein product: CASIEAAGADGYTF.

The genes are TRBV28 and TRBJ1-5; TRBD1 is a possible D gene (5 bases). The CDR3 totals 15 residues. CDR1 MDHEN and CDR2 SYDVKM come from the germline V gene. V lost 4 bases, J lost 5 bases, and 15 bases lay in between. For the CDR3, the DNA is TGTGCCAGCAGTTCCCCGAGACAGACGGATCAGCCCCAGCATTTT. Translated, it gives CASSSPRQTDQPQHF.

The rearrangement uses TRBV5-6 and TRBJ2-7, with a tentative D call TRBD2 (6 bases). The V and J ends lost 3 bases and 4 bases respectively, with 20 bases between them. CDR1 is SGHDT and CDR2 is YYEEEE in the germline V gene. The CDR3 totals 16 residues. Written as DNA, the CDR3 is TGTGCCAGCAGCTCCGAGCAGGGTACTAGCCTTTACGAGCAGTACTTC. Its protein product is CASSSEQGTSLYEQYF.

The chain couples TRBV7-9 to TRBJ2-1; no firm D call. Per germline, CDR1 SEHNR and CDR2 FQNEAQ (reference sequence). Trimming removed 1 base from V and 6 bases from J, with 13 bases in between. This CDR3 comprises 15 residues. CDR3 loop: CASSLELLASNEQFF. In DNA form, the CDR3 reads TGTGCCAGCAGCTTAGAGTTATTAGCTTCCAATGAGCAGTTCTTC.

The chain recombines TRBV7-3 with TRBJ2-3; TRBD2 agrees at 13 bases. CDR3 size: 16 residues. Germline CDR1 and CDR2: SGHTA and FQGTGA. Trimming removed 4 bases from V and 4 bases from J; junction bases left unmatched: 5. DNA of the CDR3: TGTGCCAGCAGCTCAGGACTAGCGGGAGCTTCAGATACGCAGTATTTT. Its translation is CASSSGLAGASDTQYF.

The CDR3 is CASSQDRAGLNTEAFF. Written as DNA, the CDR3 is TGCGCCAGCAGCCAAGATCGCGCAGGGCTGAACACTGAAGCTTTCTTT. The V and J genes are TRBV4-3 and TRBJ1-1, with TRBD1 as a possible D gene (5 bases). There are 16 residues in the CDR3. From germline, CDR1 is LGHNA and CDR2 YSLEER. V lost 0 bases to trimming and J lost 0 bases, with 11 bases between them.

The V gene is TRBV6-5, the J gene TRBJ2-2; D is possibly TRBD1 (6 bases). The CDR3 has 16 residues. Trimming shortened V by 0 bases and J by 4 bases, and 12 bases separated the two germline ends. Germline CDR1 reads MNHEY; CDR2 reads SVGAGI. The CDR3 DNA sequence: TGTGCCAGCAGTTACTCGCCAGGGGAAGTCACCGGGGAGCTGTTTTTT. Its translation is CASSYSPGEVTGELFF.

This clone was observed a single time. The chain links TRBV25-1 to TRBJ2-3; TRBD2 matches 10 bases. This CDR3 region has 15 residues. J gave up 5 bases and V 11 bases, and 13 bases lay outside the gene matches. CDR1 MGHDK and CDR2 SYGVNS come from the germline V gene. CDR3 sequence (DNA): TGTGCCGGGCATAGGAGCGGGGGGGTACAAGATACGCAGTATTTT. Protein: CAGHRSGGVQDTQYF.

The chain has TRBV28 and TRBJ1-5, with TRBD1 as a possible D gene (5 bases). The CDR3 consists of 14 residues. Between the trimmed V and J ends, which lost 7 bases and 6 bases, there was a span of 16 bases. Germline V gene sequence: CDR1 MDHEN, CDR2 SYDVKM. The CDR3 coding sequence is TGTGCCAGCACCCAAAGGGGCACCATTCAGCCCCAGCATTTT. Translated: CASTQRGTIQPQHF.

V and J are TRBV9 and TRBJ2-1; possibly TRBD2 for D (6 bases). Germline V gene lookup returns CDR1 SGDLS and CDR2 YYNGEE. The CDR3 extends over 15 amino acids. V lost 0 bases to trimming and J lost 3 bases, with 10 bases between them. The CDR3 loop reads CASSVGVSGYNEQFF. Here the CDR3 DNA reads TGTGCCAGCAGCGTAGGGGTTAGCGGCTACAATGAGCAGTTCTTC.

The V call is TRBV7-3, the J call TRBJ2-7; TRBD1 agrees at 9 bases. This CDR3 comprises 16 residues. The V gene end was trimmed by 3 bases and the J gene end by 0 bases; junction bases not matched to a gene: 6. The germline V gene encodes CDR1 SGHTA and CDR2 FQGTGA. The CDR3 sequence: CASSLLGTGSSYEQYF. The DNA of the CDR3 is TGTGCCAGCAGCTTGCTTGGGACAGGGAGCTCCTACGAGCAGTACTTC.

The rearrangement joins TRBV28 to TRBJ2-3; D remains unclear. This CDR3 is 13 amino acids long. V was cut by 5 bases and J by 4 bases, with 10 bases left in between. CDR1 MDHEN and CDR2 SYDVKM come from the germline V gene. The CDR3 DNA is TGTGCCAGCAGTCCCTTAGAAGCAGATACGCAGTATTTT. It encodes CASSPLEADTQYF.

The J gene is TRBJ2-1, the V gene TRBV28; TRBD2 matches 12 bases. This CDR3 comprises 16 residues. Per the germline V gene, CDR1 is MDHEN and CDR2 is SYDVKM. J was trimmed by 7 bases and V by 4 bases; bases with no gene match: 8. The CDR3 is CASSSLLAGGRNEQFF. Here the CDR3 DNA reads TGTGCCAGCAGTTCACTTCTAGCGGGAGGGAGGAATGAGCAGTTCTTC. Based on the CDR3 plus reference TRBV28 and TRBJ2-1, the full variable domain is DVKVTQSSRYLVKRTGEKVFLECVQDMDHENMFWYRQDPGLGLRLIYFSYDVKMKEKGDIPEGYSVSREKKERFSLILESASTNQTSMYLCASSSLLAGGRNEQFFGPGTRLTVL.

This clone showed up just once. The chain couples TRBV9 to TRBJ2-2, with 11 positions matching TRBD1. CDR1 is SGDLS and CDR2 is YYNGEE in the germline V gene. This CDR3 contains 14 residues. Germline trimming cut 7 bases from V and 6 bases from J; bases unmatched to any gene: 5. CDR3 nucleotides: TGTGCCAGCGGGGGGACAGGGGGACCCGGGGAGCTGTTTTTT. As protein: CASGGTGGPGELFF.

The chain joins TRBV2 to TRBJ2-7; TRBD2 matches 13 bases. The junction had 4 bases not matched to a gene; V was cut back by 8 bases and J by 0 bases. Germline CDR1 reads SNHLY; CDR2 reads FYNNEI. This CDR3 comprises 15 residues. The CDR3 protein is CASVGTSGVSYEQYF. The CDR3 DNA sequence: TGTGCCAGCGTGGGGACTAGCGGGGTCTCCTACGAGCAGTACTTC.

The rearrangement uses TRBV5-1 and TRBJ2-2; D gene uncertain. The CDR3 runs to 15 residues. Looked up from germline, CDR1 is SGHRS and CDR2 is YFSETQ. V dropped 1 base and J dropped 2 bases, with 9 bases sitting between them. CDR3: CASSLYQVNTGELFF. The CDR3 nucleotides read TGCGCCAGCAGCTTGTATCAGGTTAACACCGGGGAGCTGTTTTTT.

The chain joins TRBV2 to TRBJ2-1, with D uncertain. CDR1 and CDR2 from the germline V gene are SNHLY and FYNNEI. V shed 6 bases and J shed 7 bases, with 10 bases lying between them. This CDR3 has 12 residues. The chain's CDR3 is CASSLLENEQFF. CDR3 DNA: TGTGCCAGCAGCCTCCTAGAGAATGAGCAGTTCTTC.

The V gene is TRBV5-8, the J gene TRBJ2-3; 11 bases are a match to TRBD2. CDR1 SGHTS and CDR2 YDEGEE come from the germline V gene. This CDR3 region has 15 residues. Germline trimming cut 0 bases from V and 5 bases from J; bases unmatched to any gene: 2. The CDR3 sequence: CASSLGLAGLDTQYF. The DNA for the CDR3 is TGTGCCAGCAGCTTGGGACTAGCGGGATTAGATACGCAGTATTTT.

The V and J genes are TRBV5-7 and TRBJ2-5, with a possible D match to TRBD2 (5 bases). TRBV5-7 is designated an ORF whose function remains uncertain. Trimming removed 0 bases at V and 4 bases at J, with 22 bases between. The CDR3 is made up of 18 amino acids. This CDR3 reads CASSLASSVALGAETQYF. CDR3 in DNA: TGTGCCAGCAGCTTGGCCAGTAGTGTAGCGCTCGGCGCAGAGACCCAGTACTTC.

This clone occurred once. The chain uses TRBV11-2 and TRBJ2-1; 7 bases are a match to TRBD1. CDR3 length equals 15 residues. The germline gives CDR1 SGHAT, CDR2 FQNNGV. V lost 7 bases to trimming and J lost 4 bases; unmatched junction nucleotides: 10. In DNA, the CDR3 is TGTGCCAGCACCATCACCGGGACAGAGTACAATGAGCAGTTCTTC. This sequence encodes CASTITGTEYNEQFF.

This clone was found once. This chain links TRBV4-3 with TRBJ2-2; 8 nucleotides align to TRBD1. The CDR3 length is 14 residues. The V and J ends lost 4 bases and 7 bases, in that order; junction bases with no gene match: 5. The germline V gene has CDR1 LGHNA and CDR2 YSLEER. The CDR3 DNA sequence: TGCGCCAGCAGCCCAGGACAGGGCATCGGGGAGCTGTTTTTT. The encoded protein is CASSPGQGIGELFF.

V gene TRBV27 combines with J gene TRBJ2-7; the D gene is possibly TRBD2 (5 bases). CDR3 length: 15 amino acids. V was pared by 3 bases and J by 2 bases, with 14 bases between. The germline V gene has CDR1 MNHEY and CDR2 SMNVEV (reference sequence). In DNA form, the CDR3 reads TGTGCCAGCAGTTTCGAGTTTCGAGCGGCCTACGAGCAGTACTTC. It encodes CASSFEFRAAYEQYF.

CDR3 region: CASSPKSGTDPSDTQYF. In nucleotides, the CDR3 is TGTGCCAGCAGCCCAAAAAGCGGGACGGACCCCTCAGATACGCAGTATTTT. The chain joins TRBV7-3 to TRBJ2-3; TRBD2 matches 7 bases. The ends lost 5 bases at V and 4 bases at J; junction bases unmatched: 15. This CDR3 spans 17 amino acids. Per the germline V gene, CDR1 is SGHTA and CDR2 is FQGTGA.

V and J are TRBV28 and TRBJ1-5; D is undetermined. From germline, CDR1 is MDHEN and CDR2 SYDVKM. Trimming left V 6 bases short and J 1 base short, with 7 bases between. This CDR3 is built from 13 residues. The CDR3 nucleotides are TGTGCCAGCAGATGGGCGAGCAATCAGCCCCAGCATTTT. Encoded protein: CASRWASNQPQHF.

The V gene is TRBV5-1, the J gene TRBJ1-1, with a weak D call TRBD1 (5 bases). The CDR3 runs to 14 residues. Germline-derived CDR1 and CDR2 are SGHRS and YFSETQ. Trimming left V 0 bases short and J 1 base short, with 7 bases between. CDR3 in DNA: TGCGCCAGCAGCTTGGCGGGGGGGAACACTGAAGCTTTCTTT. Translation: CASSLAGGNTEAFF.

The chain combines TRBV12-5 with TRBJ2-3, with D perhaps matching TRBD2 (6 bases). There are 15 residues in the CDR3. Germline CDR1 LGHNT, CDR2 FRNRAP. Trimming shortened V by 7 bases and J by 0 bases, and 14 bases separated the two germline ends. This CDR3 reads CASARGSASTDTQYF. DNA for the CDR3: TGTGCTAGTGCCCGGGGGAGTGCTAGCACAGATACGCAGTATTTT.